A selection of T cell receptor beta chains follows, all from one sample in a study of T-cell reconstitution after alpha-beta-depleted transplantation in children. TCRdb re-derived calls from the PCR reads in MiXCR, one entry per CDR3 protein. The sample lists hundreds of thousands of distinct CDR3 sequences, around 13% occurring once. The starting material was PBMCs, obtained before TCRalphabeta/CD19-depleted stem cell transplant. The receptors here all came from a girl aged 2 to 9 with congenital amegakaryocytic thrombocytopenia, due to receive a stem cell transplant. Each CDR3 is given with its conserved first and last residue. Fields, in order: J gene, clone size, V gene, D gene, CDR3 protein. A D gene is named only where the DNA matches it firmly. Where a row states a size, it is once, few, many or the class of an expanded clone; other rows omit it.

J: TRBJ2-1; size: many; V: TRBV5-1; D: TRBD2; CDR3: CASSRRTSGSLDNEQFF
J: TRBJ2-5; size: NA; V: TRBV20-1; D: NA; CDR3: CSATTSGLMVVETQYF
J: TRBJ2-2; size: many; V: TRBV7-9; D: TRBD2; CDR3: CASSFQSGRQTGELFF
J: TRBJ2-1; size: many; V: TRBV29-1; D: TRBD1; CDR3: CSVGQGADEQFF
J: TRBJ2-7; size: many; V: TRBV20-1; D: TRBD2; CDR3: CSAVEGGRYEQYF
J: TRBJ2-3; size: NA; V: TRBV18; D: TRBD1; CDR3: CASSRGQDTDTQYF
J: TRBJ1-1; size: few; V: TRBV5-1; D: NA; CDR3: CASSNREPNTEAFF
J: TRBJ2-7; size: many; V: TRBV12-3/TRBV12-4; D: TRBD1; CDR3: CASRLYSTGLAAEQYF
J: TRBJ2-3; size: NA; V: TRBV5-1; D: NA; CDR3: CASSSAAGNTQYF
J: TRBJ2-1; size: NA; V: TRBV7-3; D: TRBD1; CDR3: CASSLRGPLDNEQFF
J: TRBJ2-7; size: many; V: TRBV6-1; D: NA; CDR3: CASSRDGSIYEQYF
J: TRBJ2-3; size: many; V: TRBV29-1; D: TRBD2; CDR3: CSVNRGLAGIGGTDTQYF
J: TRBJ1-2; size: many; V: TRBV6-1; D: NA; CDR3: CASSRQEGSYGYTF
J: TRBJ1-4; size: NA; V: TRBV20-1; D: NA; CDR3: CSASVDATNEKLFF
J: TRBJ1-4; size: many; V: TRBV9; D: NA; CDR3: CASSQGTTNEKLFF
J: TRBJ1-1; size: NA; V: TRBV5-1; D: NA; CDR3: CASSFLPVNTEAFF
J: TRBJ2-6; size: few; V: TRBV5-6; D: NA; CDR3: CASSLAGAFISGANVLTF
J: TRBJ2-1; size: few; V: TRBV12-3/TRBV12-4; D: NA; CDR3: CASWGAGAPNEQFF
J: TRBJ2-5; size: few; V: TRBV6-1; D: TRBD1; CDR3: CAGSETGTGSTQYF
J: TRBJ2-5; size: NA; V: TRBV27; D: NA; CDR3: CASSRPNQETQYF
J: TRBJ2-5; size: NA; V: TRBV7-9; D: NA; CDR3: CASSRTGTRFQETQYF
J: TRBJ1-1; size: NA; V: TRBV7-2; D: NA; CDR3: CASSWTMDTEAFF